The entry below describes one TCR beta chain. Its specificity is unknown. This specimen comes from a study of cytomegalovirus exposure and HLA in healthy donors. As for the study in general: For the roughly 400 genotyped donors, 80% to 90% fell within the Caucasian-associated ancestry cluster. Study results and limitations: In a later analysis, an Asian-associated ancestry cluster reportedly showed fewer N-insertions than the roughly 650-donor mean. In a later analysis, specific HLA alleles were associated with 15,000 to 20,000 TCR beta sequences at a 0.05 false discovery rate.

Healthy bone marrow donors made up the cohort. PCR primers comprised 60 Vbeta and 13 Jbeta primers. Some clones are missing from TCRdb's copy, which holds only in-frame ones; the method was immunoSEQ multiplex PCR. The repertoire holds under 170,000 clones, more than 75% seen once, with approximately 3.7% in the top ten. The CDR3 is 14 amino acids. Germline CDR1 reads SGHTS; CDR2 reads YDEGEE. Trimming shortened V by 4 bases and J by 4 bases, and 15 bases separated the two germline ends. The sequencing input was PBMCs. The source is a human donor in good health. V gene TRBV5-8 combines with J gene TRBJ2-7, with TRBD2 as a possible D gene (6 bases). Written as DNA, the CDR3 is TGTGCCAGCAGCATGAAATCGGGGGTTTACGAGCAGTACTTC. Its translation is CASSMKSGVYEQYF. Full variable domain (outside the CDR3, taken from reference TRBV5-8 and TRBJ2-7): EAGVTQSPTHLIKTRGQQATLRCSPISGHTSVYWYQQALGLGLQFLLWYDEGEERNRGNFPPRFSGRQFPNYSSELNVNALELEDSALYLCASSMKSGVYEQYFGPGTRLTVT.